One T cell receptor (beta chain) is described in this entry. Produced via immunoSEQ multiplex PCR; TCRdb's table is partial and in-frame only. The sample has 120,000 or so clones, around 79% seen once. The data stem from a study of blood T cell repertoires in COVID-19. The trim removed 6 bases at V and 10 bases at J, leaving 9 bases unmatched. Germline lookup yields CDR1 ENHRY and CDR2 SYGVKD. The CDR3 has 14 residues. The genes are TRBV10-3 and TRBJ1-6, with 7 positions matching TRBD1. This TCR was recovered from a man aged 50 or older with acute or convalescent COVID-19. Sequencing used peripheral blood. The DNA of the CDR3 is TGTGCCATCAGACAAATAGACAGGGACTCACCCCTCCACTTT. It is translated as CAIRQIDRDSPLHF.